These 22 T cell receptor beta chains share one sample of origin, sequenced in a study of beta chain features in type 1 diabetes. cDNA synthesis used the whole RNA isolate, giving expressed TCRB sequences. Sequencing used immunoSEQ multiplex PCR; TCRdb keeps in-frame clones, though not all of them. The data hold hundreds of thousands of clones, with less than 10% observed a single time. Specimen: central memory CD4+ T cells from blood. The source is a woman under 30 in good health.

This sequence joins TRBV4-3 and TRBJ1-4, with D possibly TRBD1 on 6 matching bases. The germline V gene has CDR1 LGHNA and CDR2 YSLEER. The CDR3 is 17 amino acids. V lost 4 bases to trimming and J lost 8 bases, with 23 bases between them. CDR3 coding DNA: TGCGCCAGCAGCCCAACGGCCGTGGGGGGCGCGGCGGAAAAACTGTTTTTT. Amino acids: CASSPTAVGGAAEKLFF.

This clone was seen more than once but under ten times. The junction differs from germline at one of its ends, possibly a read error. This chain joins TRBV5-4 and TRBJ2-3; D is possibly TRBD2 (5 bases). The germline CDR1 and CDR2 sequences are SGHNT and YYREEE (reference sequence). CDR3 length: 18 residues. The CDR3 nucleotides are TGCGCCAGCAGCCAAGTCCAGACGGGAACCCTCGCCGGGGTCGGGCAGTATTTT. Encoded protein: CASSQVQTGTLAGVGQYF. Together with reference TRBV5-4 and TRBJ2-3, the CDR3 gives the full variable domain: ETGVTQSPTHLIKTRGQQVTLRCSSQSGHNTVSWYQQALGQGPQFIFQYYREEENGRGNFPPRFSGLQFPNYSSELNVNALELDDSALYLCASSQVQTGTLAGVGQYFGPGTRLTVL.

This clone appeared many times. This chain joins TRBV7-3 and TRBJ2-3; the D is unclear. V was cut by 1 base and J by 0 bases, with 5 bases left in between. The CDR3 extends over 14 amino acids. Germline V lookup: CDR1 SGHTA, CDR2 FQGTGA. CDR3 DNA: TGTGCCAGCAGCTTAATGCAGAGCACAGATACGCAGTATTTT. Protein sequence: CASSLMQSTDTQYF.

This clone appeared a few times. V gene TRBV4-2 combines with J gene TRBJ1-4; tentatively, D is TRBD1 (6 bases). CDR3 length: 16 residues. Deletions cut 3 bases from V and 5 bases from J, with 16 bases between. CDR1 and CDR2 from the germline V gene are LGHNA and YNFKEQ. CDR3 protein: CASSHQTGEGNEKLFF. CDR3 DNA: TGTGCCAGCAGCCACCAGACAGGAGAGGGCAATGAAAAACTGTTTTTT.

This clone appeared a few times. J is TRBJ2-7 and V is TRBV7-2; 9 nucleotides align to TRBD2. The ends lost 4 bases at V and 2 bases at J; junction bases unmatched: 6. Germline CDR1 reads SGHTA; CDR2 reads FQGNSA. This CDR3 has 15 amino acids. The CDR3 loop reads CASSSSGLAAYEQYF. In DNA, the CDR3 is TGTGCCAGCAGCTCGTCGGGACTAGCAGCCTACGAGCAGTACTTC.

The chain links TRBV29-1 to TRBJ2-7; D is ambiguous. The germline V and J ends were trimmed by 4 bases and 3 bases, with 10 bases remaining between them. CDR3 length: 12 residues. CDR1 and CDR2 (germline): SQVTM, ANQGSEA. The CDR3 sequence: CSVAQSDYEQYF. As DNA, the CDR3 is TGCAGCGTTGCTCAAAGCGACTACGAGCAGTACTTC.

This clone was observed a handful of times. Other DNA sequences in this sample translate to the same CDR3. This chain uses TRBV5-1 with TRBJ2-3, with D possibly matching TRBD1 (6 bases). Germline assignment: CDR1 SGHRS and CDR2 YFSETQ. There are 15 residues in the CDR3. The germline V and J ends were trimmed by 1 base and 3 bases, with 12 bases remaining between them. CDR3 amino acids: CASSLSGVGTDTQYF. The CDR3 DNA reads as TGCGCCAGCAGCTTGTCAGGGGTCGGGACAGATACGCAGTATTTT. The full variable domain, completed using reference TRBV5-1 and TRBJ2-3, is KAGVTQTPRYLIKTRGQQVTLSCSPISGHRSVSWYQQTPGQGLQFLFEYFSETQRNKGNFPGRFSGRQFSNSRSEMNVSTLELGDSALYLCASSLSGVGTDTQYFGPGTRLTVL.

This clone was counted between two and nine times. The rearrangement uses TRBV10-3 and TRBJ2-3, with D perhaps being TRBD1 or TRBD2 (5 bases each). Trimming took 2 bases from V and 2 from J, leaving 14 bases between them. Germline CDR1 reads ENHRY; CDR2 reads SYGVKD. This CDR3 contains 16 residues. CDR3: CAISEEGRQNTDTQYF. In nucleotides, the CDR3 is TGTGCCATCAGTGAGGAGGGGCGGCAGAACACAGATACGCAGTATTTT.

In its sample, this clone was seen once. The chain links TRBV7-3 to TRBJ2-1; weak D call: TRBD1 (6 bases). The V gene's germline CDR1 is SGHTA and CDR2 FQGTGA. V lost 4 bases, J lost 10 bases, and 14 bases lay in between. CDR3 length equals 13 residues. The CDR3 region has the DNA TGTGCCAGCAGCTCGGCAGGGGCGAGGGAGCAGTTCTTC. Protein product: CASSSAGAREQFF.

This clone was detected many times. The gene calls are TRBV10-3 and TRBJ2-3; tentative D call: TRBD2 (5 bases). The V gene's germline CDR1 is ENHRY and CDR2 SYGVKD. The V gene lost 4 bases and the J gene lost 4 bases, with 9 bases spanning the gap. The CDR3 runs 13 residues. As DNA, the CDR3 is TGTGCCATCAGTGTCGGGGTTTCAGATACGCAGTATTTT. Amino acids: CAISVGVSDTQYF.

This chain connects TRBV19 to TRBJ2-1; 8 positions match TRBD2. J gave up 6 bases and V 5 bases, and 9 bases lay outside the gene matches. The CDR3 has 15 amino acids. Germline V CDR1 and CDR2: LNHDA, SQIVND (reference sequence). The CDR3 reads CASSPHAGGLNEQFF. The CDR3, as DNA: TGTGCCAGTAGTCCCCACGCGGGAGGCCTCAATGAGCAGTTCTTC.

This clone was counted only a few times. This chain's CDR3 is CASSILGEGKQYF. The CDR3 DNA is TGTGCCAGTAGTATCCTCGGGGAGGGGAAGCAGTACTTC. The chain couples TRBV19 to TRBJ2-7; 7 bases are a match to TRBD2. This CDR3 spans 13 amino acids. Germline trimming cut 3 bases from V and 8 bases from J; bases unmatched to any gene: 7. Per germline, CDR1 LNHDA and CDR2 SQIVND (reference sequence).

The J gene is TRBJ1-1, the V gene TRBV10-3; possible D gene TRBD1, 6 bases. The CDR3 covers 13 residues. Germline values: CDR1 ENHRY, CDR2 SYGVKD. V was shortened by 11 bases and J by 1 base, with 14 bases between the two germline ends. The CDR3 protein is CAVRQVGNTEAFF. The CDR3, as DNA: TGTGCCGTACGACAGGTCGGGAACACTGAAGCTTTCTTT.

This clone has a handful of counts. The V call is TRBV12-2, the J call TRBJ1-4. TRBV12-2 is a documented pseudogene. This CDR3 is built from 13 residues. The CDR3 coding sequence is TGTGCAAGTCGCTTAGCGGGGAGGGAAAAACTGTTTTTT. Residues: CASRLAGREKLFF.

This chain uses TRBV9 with TRBJ2-1; D uncertain. The CDR3 is made up of 14 amino acids. V lost 0 bases and J 6 bases, leaving 10 bases between the germline ends. Germline CDR1 SGDLS, CDR2 YYNGEE. For the CDR3, the DNA is TGTGCCAGCAGCGTAGTTTCAAGAGGCAATGAGCAGTTCTTC. Its protein is CASSVVSRGNEQFF.

This clone has only a few counts. The genes are TRBV18 and TRBJ1-2; D is uncertain. CDR3 length equals 13 residues. The V and J ends lost 4 bases and 7 bases respectively, with 13 bases between them. Germline V CDR1 and CDR2: KGHSH, LQKENI. The CDR3 here is CASSQSREGGYTF. The CDR3 coding sequence is TGTGCCAGCTCACAATCCCGTGAGGGTGGCTACACCTTC.

This clone has just a few counts. The V and J genes are TRBV27 and TRBJ2-3; D remains unclear. The CDR3 totals 13 residues. The germline CDR1 and CDR2 sequences are MNHEY and SMNVEV (reference sequence). The ends were cut back, 3 bases at V and 7 bases at J, with 11 bases in the middle. In DNA form, the CDR3 reads TGTGCCAGCAGTTTCCGACGGATTCATACGCAGTATTTT. Its translation is CASSFRRIHTQYF.

As for this clone: The sample holds other DNA sequences that translate to the same CDR3. In DNA form, the CDR3 reads TGTGCCAGCAGTCTGGGTAATGAGCAGTTCTTC. It translates to CASSLGNEQFF. This chain connects TRBV27 to TRBJ2-1; no clear D. There are 11 residues in the CDR3. CDR1 and CDR2 from the germline V gene are MNHEY and SMNVEV (reference sequence). Trimming left V 5 bases short and J 7 bases short, with 6 bases between.

This clone was counted a few times. This chain joins TRBV5-4 and TRBJ2-1; the match to TRBD1 covers 7 bases. Losses at the gene ends were 3 bases for V and 0 bases for J; bases not matched to a gene: 6. The CDR3 runs to 16 residues. Germline V CDR1 and CDR2: SGHNT, YYREEE (reference sequence). The CDR3: CASSSGGHSSYNEQFF. As DNA, the CDR3 is TGTGCCAGCAGCTCAGGGGGTCATAGCTCCTACAATGAGCAGTTCTTC. Supplemented by reference TRBV5-4 and TRBJ2-1, the full variable domain reads ETGVTQSPTHLIKTRGQQVTLRCSSQSGHNTVSWYQQALGQGPQFIFQYYREEENGRGNFPPRFSGLQFPNYSSELNVNALELDDSALYLCASSSGGHSSYNEQFFGPGTRLTVL.

This clone has at least ten counts. The rearrangement links TRBV10-3 to TRBJ2-7; possibly TRBD1 or TRBD2 for D (6 bases each). Per the germline V gene, CDR1 is ENHRY and CDR2 is SYGVKD. The CDR3 has 14 amino acids. Trimming cost V 6 bases and J 0 bases, with 12 bases left between them. CDR3 bases: TGTGCCATCAGAGGGGGGTCCACCTCCTACGAGCAGTACTTC. Its translation: CAIRGGSTSYEQYF.

This clone was seen repeatedly, ten times or more. This chain connects TRBV5-6 to TRBJ2-1; D uncertain. The length of the CDR3 is 11 residues. Trimming stripped 1 base from V and 6 bases from J, with 2 bases between. Per the germline V gene, CDR1 is SGHDT and CDR2 is YYEEEE. Here the CDR3 reads CASSLTNEQFF. CDR3 nucleotides: TGTGCCAGCAGCTTGACCAATGAGCAGTTCTTC.

V and J are TRBV7-3 and TRBJ2-1; D is possibly TRBD2 (6 bases). The CDR3 contains 13 residues. In germline, CDR1 is SGHTA, CDR2 FQGTGA. Trimming pared 2 bases from V and 6 bases from J, leaving 8 bases between. The CDR3 region has the DNA TGTGCCAGCAGCTTACAGGGAGGCAATGAGCAGTTCTTC. It translates to CASSLQGGNEQFF.